Shown below are 29 T cell receptor beta chains from a single sample sequenced in a study of tumor-infiltrating lymphocytes in glioblastoma multiforme (TCRdb year 2017). These reads were obtained on an Illumina HiSeq 2500. TCRB libraries were constructed from RNA through three rounds of nested multiplex PCR following a modified ARM-PCR protocol with multiple V-beta primers and a C-beta primer. Starting from the raw public reads, TCRdb applied fastp trimming at Q25, assembled clones with MiXCR and retained in-frame beta chains. Records with the same CDR3 protein are collapsed into one entry carrying the most frequent genes and DNA. The table for this sample lists about 11,000 distinct CDR3 sequences; about three quarters of them were counted only once. The leading ten clones occupy about 40% of the sample. Material: brain tumor tissue. All receptors derive from a male donor with glioblastoma.

The chain has TRBV5-1 and TRBJ1-2; the D is unclear. The ends were cut back, 0 bases at V and 8 bases at J, with 11 bases in the middle. The CDR3 length is 13 residues. The germline V gene encodes CDR1 SGHRS and CDR2 YFSETQ. CDR3 in amino acids: CASSLVGSSGYTF. In DNA form, the CDR3 reads TGCGCCAGCAGCTTGGTCGGGAGTAGCGGCTACACCTTC.

Details on this clonotype: The CDR3 end shows no conserved phenylalanine or tryptophan, and so a read error is likely. It is unclear where the CDR3 begins or ends on the DNA, so no DNA is shown, and the CDR3 is as TCRdb lists it. The V and J genes are TRBV20-1 and TRBJ2-7; the table assigns TRBD2, which was not confirmed against the DNA. The CDR3 is 14 amino acids long, termini counted. Per germline, CDR1 DFQATT and CDR2 SNEGSKA (reference sequence). The CDR3 region is CSAGRAGGSYEQYS.

A word on this clonotype: A read error may produce the germline difference seen at one junction end. This chain links TRBV20-1 with TRBJ2-7; tentatively, D is TRBD2 (6 bases). Germline V gives CDR1 DFQATT, CDR2 SNEGSKA (reference sequence). The CDR3 runs to 15 residues. DNA of the CDR3: TGCAGTGCAAGCGCATTCGGGAGTACGGCCGTCGAGCGGTACTTC. As protein: CSASAFGSTAVERYF.

Worth noting for this clonotype: The junction and the germline gene differ at one end; a read error may be behind it. The V and J genes are TRBV7-8 and TRBJ2-1; 12 nucleotides match TRBD2. The CDR3 totals 18 residues. Per germline, CDR1 SGHVS and CDR2 FQNEAQ. In nucleotides, the CDR3 is TGTGCCAACAGCCATGGACTAGCGGGAACTCGGGTTTACAATGAGCAGTTCTTC. This codes for CANSHGLAGTRVYNEQFF.

This sequence joins TRBV11-2 and TRBJ1-2; the D is unclear. Germline CDR1 reads SGHAT; CDR2 reads FQNNGV. The CDR3 consists of 14 residues. V dropped 5 bases and J dropped 0 bases, with 10 bases sitting between them. DNA of the CDR3: TGTGCCAGCAGCGCCAGTATATCTAACTATGGCTACACCTTC. This codes for CASSASISNYGYTF.

Of note for this clonotype: The CDR3 ends on some other residue instead of the conserved phenylalanine or tryptophan, so this is likely a read error. The gene calls are TRBV11-2 and TRBJ2-1; D is perhaps TRBD1 or TRBD2 (5 bases each). The CDR3 extends over 16 amino acids. Per the germline V gene, CDR1 is SGHAT and CDR2 is FQNNGV. The CDR3 sequence: CARSLVGGLLFNGQFL. The CDR3 region has the DNA TGTGCCCGCAGCTTAGTTGGGGGTCTCCTCTTTAACGGGCAGTTCTTA.

This clonotype was counted between two and nine times. This clone may be a read error of a much larger clone one base away. This sequence joins TRBV11-2 and TRBJ2-2; D call uncertain. V lost 8 bases to trimming and J lost 7 bases, with 11 bases between them. CDR1 is SGHAT and CDR2 is FQNNGV in the germline V gene. This CDR3 spans 12 amino acids. The CDR3 DNA reads TGTGCCAGCGGCAAGACACTCGGGGAGCTGTTTTTT. Translating gives CASGKTLGELFF.

J is TRBJ1-6 and V is TRBV5-5; maybe TRBD1 (5 bases). Germline V lookup: CDR1 SGHKS, CDR2 YYEKEE (reference sequence). CDR3 length: 14 amino acids. V was trimmed by 0 bases and J by 8 bases, leaving 9 bases between them. In DNA, the CDR3 is TGTGCCAGCAGCTTGGAAGGGGATTATTCACCCCTCCACTTT. Its protein product is CASSLEGDYSPLHF.

A note on this clonotype: No DNA is shown, since the ends of the CDR3 on it are uncertain; the CDR3 is the one TCRdb lists. The chain employs TRBV4-1 and TRBJ2-5; the table gives TRBD2 as D, unverified against the DNA. Looked up from germline, CDR1 is MGHRA and CDR2 is YSYEKL. The CDR3 numbers 17 amino acids, ends counted. The CDR3 loop reads CTSSQEVASGSEGTRYF.

In its sample, this clonotype was seen many times. The chain employs TRBV7-8 and TRBJ2-7; 7 bases fit TRBD1. CDR3 length: 16 residues. In germline, CDR1 is SGHVS, CDR2 FQNEAQ. V trimming: 1 base; J trimming: 0 bases; junction bases outside the gene matches: 6. CDR3 DNA sequence: TGTGCCAGCAGCTTAGAGGGGACAGTTACCTCCTACGAGCAGTACTTC. It codes for CASSLEGTVTSYEQYF.

This clonotype was seen more than once but under ten times. Its ends do not fully match the called genes, so a read error is possible. J is TRBJ2-3 and V is TRBV10-2, with a tentative D call TRBD1 (6 bases). The length of the CDR3 is 15 residues. Germline CDR1 and CDR2: WSHSY and SAAADI. This CDR3 is CASSEAGARADTQYF. The CDR3 DNA is TGTGCCAGCAGTGAGGCAGGGGCCAGGGCAGATACACAGTATTTT.

The rearrangement joins TRBV20-1 to TRBJ2-7, with D uncertain. CDR1 and CDR2 from the germline V gene are DFQATT and SNEGSKA (reference sequence). The V end lost 3 bases, the J end lost 3 bases, and 18 bases lay between the germline ends. The CDR3 is 15 amino acids. The CDR3 sequence is CSARTYRASGYEQYF. For the CDR3, the DNA is TGCAGTGCTAGGACCTACCGGGCCTCGGGCTACGAGCAGTACTTC.

On this clonotype: Because it lacks the conserved phenylalanine or tryptophan at the end, this CDR3 is likely a read error. The J gene is TRBJ1-1, the V gene TRBV7-9; 9 nucleotides match TRBD1. J lost 0 bases, V lost 6 bases, and 8 bases had no gene match. The length of the CDR3 is 16 residues. CDR1 and CDR2 from the germline V gene are SEHNR and FQNEAQ (reference sequence). Here the CDR3 DNA reads TGTGCCAGCAGTCGGGTGGGACAGGGTATGAACACTGAAGCTTTCTCT. Translation gives CASSRVGQGMNTEAFS.

This clonotype qualifies as large (0.1 to 1%). The gene calls are TRBV11-2 and TRBJ2-7, with a tentative D call TRBD2 (6 bases). Germline values: CDR1 SGHAT, CDR2 FQNNGV. Between the trimmed V and J ends, which lost 6 bases and 2 bases, there was a span of 17 bases. This CDR3 has 15 amino acids. The CDR3 loop reads CASSGGVGRTYEQYF. The CDR3 nucleotides read TGTGCCAGCAGTGGAGGGGTGGGTCGGACCTACGAGCAGTACTTC.

J is TRBJ1-1 and V is TRBV5-4, with D uncertain. This CDR3 has 14 amino acids. Trimming shortened V by 0 bases and J by 8 bases, and 14 bases separated the two germline ends. CDR1 and CDR2 (germline): SGHNT, YYREEE (reference sequence). Written as DNA, the CDR3 is TGTGCCAGCAGCTTGGCCGATAGGCGTGGCGAAGCTTTCTTT. This translates into CASSLADRRGEAFF.

Comments on this clonotype: Its ends do not fully match the called genes, so a read error is possible. The chain links TRBV20-1 to TRBJ2-7; 7 positions agree with TRBD2. There are 13 residues in the CDR3. Per germline, CDR1 DFQATT and CDR2 SNEGSKA (reference sequence). CDR3 in amino acids: CSATSVVPYEQYF. The DNA for the CDR3 is TGCAGTGCAACTAGCGTAGTGCCCTACGAGCAGTATTTC.

This sequence joins TRBV11-2 and TRBJ2-5; 12 nucleotides line up with TRBD1. Germline V CDR1 and CDR2: SGHAT, FQNNGV. There are 17 residues in the CDR3. With V trimmed by 0 bases and J by 5 bases, 7 bases remained unmatched. This CDR3 is CASSLDLGTGGGETQYF. CDR3 sequence (DNA): TGTGCCAGCAGCTTAGATCTTGGGACAGGGGGCGGGGAGACCCAGTACTTC.

This chain connects TRBV11-2 to TRBJ2-2; D is possibly TRBD1 or TRBD2 (6 bases each). Trimming left V 1 base short and J 3 bases short, with 15 bases between. The germline V gene encodes CDR1 SGHAT and CDR2 FQNNGV. The CDR3 runs 17 residues. The CDR3 reads CASSLVDTGRYTGELFF. Here the CDR3 DNA reads TGTGCCAGCAGCTTAGTGGATACAGGGAGGTACACCGGGGAGCTGTTTTTT.

With regard to this clonotype: At one end the junction does not follow the germline gene, possibly because of a read error. The genes are TRBV11-2 and TRBJ1-3; D uncertain. Germline CDR1 reads SGHAT; CDR2 reads FQNNGV. The CDR3 length is 12 residues. CDR3 nucleotides: TGTGCCAGCCGCCTCGGAGGAAACACCTTATATTTT. Translation gives CASRLGGNTLYF.

The chain couples TRBV29-1 to TRBJ2-5; D call uncertain. Germline V gives CDR1 SQVTM, CDR2 ANQGSEA. There are 12 residues in the CDR3. V gave up 3 bases and J gave up 0 bases, with 5 bases separating them. For the CDR3, the DNA is TGCAGCGTTGACTCCGACCAAGAGACCCAGTACTTC. Amino acids: CSVDSDQETQYF.

In the case of this clonotype: The CDR3 end shows no conserved phenylalanine or tryptophan, and so a read error is likely. The rearrangement joins TRBV18 to TRBJ1-1; a weak D match, TRBD1 (6 bases). Germline CDR1 KGHSH, CDR2 LQKENI. V was cut by 5 bases and J by 4 bases, with 11 bases left in between. The CDR3 runs 13 residues. CDR3 coding DNA: TGTGCCAGCTCATCTTCGACAGGCACTGAAGCTTTCTTA. It specifies CASSSSTGTEAFL.

This clonotype was found once. This sequence joins TRBV4-1 and TRBJ2-3; 7 bases are shared with TRBD2. This CDR3 has 15 residues. Germline trimming cut 6 bases from V and 0 bases from J; bases unmatched to any gene: 6. Germline V lookup: CDR1 MGHRA, CDR2 YSYEKL. CDR3 residues: CASRRGLHSTDTQYF. The CDR3 DNA sequence: TGCGCCAGCAGACGGGGACTACATAGCACAGATACGCAGTATTTT.

Worth noting for this clonotype: This may be a read error: a much more frequent sequence differs by one nucleotide. The chain uses TRBV12-3 or TRBV12-4 and TRBJ2-7; unclear D gene. V shed 1 base and J shed 2 bases, with 12 bases lying between them. The CDR3 runs 15 residues. This CDR3 reads CASSLGVGYTYEQYF. The CDR3 bases are TGTGCCAGCAGTTTAGGGGTAGGGTACACCTACGAGCAGTACTTC.

Comments on this clonotype: The CDR3 ends on some other residue instead of the conserved phenylalanine or tryptophan, so this is likely a read error. Because the CDR3's place on the DNA is in doubt, the DNA is left out and the CDR3 is given as listed by TCRdb. The genes are TRBV11-2 and TRBJ2-1; no DNA check was done on the table's D call, TRBD2. Germline V gene lookup returns CDR1 SGHAT and CDR2 FQNNGV. Counting both end residues, the CDR3 totals 17 amino acids. CDR3: CASSRAGWVGSDNEQLV.

There are many counts of this clonotype. The chain has TRBV16 and TRBJ1-4, with D possibly TRBD1 on 5 matching bases. Trimming removed 2 bases at V and 4 bases at J, with 8 bases between. The germline gives CDR1 KGHSY, CDR2 FQNENV. The CDR3 contains 14 residues. CDR3 in DNA: TGTGCCAGCAGCCAAACGGGACTTAATGAAAAACTGTTTTTT. Amino acid sequence: CASSQTGLNEKLFF.

This chain joins TRBV5-1 and TRBJ1-1, with D unresolved. The germline gives CDR1 SGHRS, CDR2 YFSETQ. The CDR3 is made up of 14 amino acids. Trimming left V 0 bases short and J 4 bases short, with 10 bases between. This CDR3 reads CASSLGGSSTEAFF. The CDR3 region has the DNA TGCGCCAGCAGCTTGGGTGGGAGTAGCACTGAAGCTTTCTTT. The full variable domain, in which reference TRBV5-1 and TRBJ1-1 provide the parts outside the CDR3, is KAGVTQTPRYLIKTRGQQVTLSCSPISGHRSVSWYQQTPGQGLQFLFEYFSETQRNKGNFPGRFSGRQFSNSRSEMNVSTLELGDSALYLCASSLGGSSTEAFFGQGTRLTVV.

About this clonotype: A clone one base away is much larger, so this may be a read error. The chain links TRBV28 to TRBJ2-3, with D maybe TRBD2 (7 bases). The CDR3 contains 13 residues. Germline V gives CDR1 MDHEN, CDR2 SYDVKM. CDR3 loop: CASSLGGADTHYF. The CDR3 nucleotides read TGTGCCAGCAGTTTAGGGGGGGCAGATACGCACTATTTT.

Turning to this clonotype: Because it lacks the conserved phenylalanine or tryptophan at the end, this CDR3 is likely a read error. J is TRBJ1-2 and V is TRBV20-1, with D tentatively TRBD1 (6 bases). The length of the CDR3 is 16 residues. Germline-derived CDR1 and CDR2 are DFQATT and SNEGSKA (reference sequence). The CDR3 here is CSTRAQGKNRDYGYTS. CDR3 coding DNA: TGCAGTACCAGAGCCCAAGGGAAAAACAGGGACTATGGTTACACCTCC.

This clonotype was found a few times. V usage is TRBV12-3 or TRBV12-4 and J usage is TRBJ1-2; 7 bases agree with TRBD1. The CDR3 totals 16 residues. V lost 5 bases to trimming and J lost 4 bases; unmatched junction nucleotides: 13. The DNA for the CDR3 is TGTGCCAGCAGTCCAAAAGGAGGACAGGCGATCTATGGCTACACCTTC. The encoded protein is CASSPKGGQAIYGYTF.